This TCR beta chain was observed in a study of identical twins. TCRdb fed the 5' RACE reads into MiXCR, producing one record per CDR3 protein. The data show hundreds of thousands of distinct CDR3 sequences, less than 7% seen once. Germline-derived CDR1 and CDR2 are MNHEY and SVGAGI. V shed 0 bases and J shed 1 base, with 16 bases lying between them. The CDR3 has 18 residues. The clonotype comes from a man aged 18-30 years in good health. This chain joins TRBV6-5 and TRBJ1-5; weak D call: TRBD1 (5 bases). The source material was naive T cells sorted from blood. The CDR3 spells CASSYSTDAGYSNQPQHF. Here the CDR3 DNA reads TGTGCCAGCAGTTACTCGACAGACGCCGGGTACAGCAATCAGCCCCAGCATTTT.